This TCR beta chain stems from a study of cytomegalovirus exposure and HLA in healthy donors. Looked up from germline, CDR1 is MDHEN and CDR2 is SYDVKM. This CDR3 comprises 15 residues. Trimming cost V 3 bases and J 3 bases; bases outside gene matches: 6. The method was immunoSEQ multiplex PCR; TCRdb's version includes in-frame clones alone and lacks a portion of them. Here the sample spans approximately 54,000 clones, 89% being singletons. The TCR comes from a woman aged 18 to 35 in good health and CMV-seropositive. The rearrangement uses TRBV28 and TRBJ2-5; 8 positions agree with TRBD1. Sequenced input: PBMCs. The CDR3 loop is CASSLPGTGEETQYF. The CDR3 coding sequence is TGTGCCAGCAGTTTGCCCGGGACAGGAGAAGAGACCCAGTACTTC. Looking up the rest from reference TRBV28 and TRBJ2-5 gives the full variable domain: DVKVTQSSRYLVKRTGEKVFLECVQDMDHENMFWYRQDPGLGLRLIYFSYDVKMKEKGDIPEGYSVSREKKERFSLILESASTNQTSMYLCASSLPGTGEETQYFGPGTRLLVL.